A selection of T cell receptor beta chains follows, all from one sample in a study of blood T cell repertoires in COVID-19. Produced via immunoSEQ multiplex PCR; TCRdb's table is partial and in-frame only. The data contain 100,000 to 150,000 clones, about 85% of them singletons. The specimen sequenced was peripheral blood. These receptors were collected from a man of 80 years or more with active or convalescent COVID-19. The CDR3 runs from the conserved cysteine through the conserved F or W. The D gene is left open where the match is weak. The size entry is marked missing in some rows and otherwise reads once, few, many or a size class.

CDR3aa: CASSLTASGAGTDTQYF; CDR3nt: TGTGCCAGCAGCTTAACGGCTAGCGGGGCGGGGACAGATACGCAGTATTTT; j_gene: TRBJ2-3; v_gene: TRBV7-3; abundance: -; d_gene: TRBD2
CDR3aa: CASSLGTSVTYNEQFF; CDR3nt: TGTGCCAGCAGCTTAGGAACTAGCGTCACCTACAATGAGCAGTTCTTC; j_gene: TRBJ2-1; v_gene: TRBV7-9; abundance: once; d_gene: TRBD2
CDR3aa: CASRAGQGATGELFF; CDR3nt: TGTGCCAGCAGAGCGGGACAGGGGGCCACCGGGGAGCTGTTTTTT; j_gene: TRBJ2-2; v_gene: TRBV2; abundance: -; d_gene: TRBD1
CDR3aa: CASSQATSGRAYEQYF; CDR3nt: TGCGCCAGCAGCCAAGCGACTAGCGGGAGGGCCTACGAGCAGTACTTC; j_gene: TRBJ2-7; v_gene: TRBV4-3; abundance: -; d_gene: TRBD2
CDR3aa: CASSSGLAGLTDTQYF; CDR3nt: TGCGCCAGCAGCTCGGGACTAGCGGGACTCACAGATACGCAGTATTTT; j_gene: TRBJ2-3; v_gene: TRBV5-1; abundance: -; d_gene: TRBD2
CDR3aa: CATSDFQGGAIGEQYF; CDR3nt: TGTGCCACCAGTGATTTCCAAGGGGGGGCAATAGGCGAGCAGTACTTC; j_gene: TRBJ2-7; v_gene: TRBV24-1; abundance: -; d_gene: -
CDR3aa: CASSYDRNEQFF; CDR3nt: TGCGCCAGCAGCTATGACAGAAATGAGCAGTTCTTC; j_gene: TRBJ2-1; v_gene: TRBV5-1; abundance: -; d_gene: -
CDR3aa: CASSQSKHRAIRPYGYTF; CDR3nt: TGTGCCAGCAGTCAGTCAAAACACAGGGCGATACGCCCCTATGGCTACACCTTC; j_gene: TRBJ1-2; v_gene: TRBV28; abundance: -; d_gene: -
CDR3aa: CASSRTSGGLNTQYF; CDR3nt: TGTGCCAGCAGCCGGACTAGCGGAGGGCTAAATACGCAGTATTTT; j_gene: TRBJ2-3; v_gene: TRBV7-7; abundance: -; d_gene: TRBD2
CDR3aa: CASSPRMILSYNEQFF; CDR3nt: TGTGCCAGCAGCCCCCGAATGATCCTAAGCTACAATGAGCAGTTCTTC; j_gene: TRBJ2-1; v_gene: TRBV13; abundance: -; d_gene: -
CDR3aa: CATPLKSSYEQYF; CDR3nt: TGTGCCACCCCCTTGAAGAGCTCCTACGAGCAGTACTTC; j_gene: TRBJ2-7; v_gene: TRBV12-3/TRBV12-4; abundance: -; d_gene: -
CDR3aa: CASGTRASAWSADTQYF; CDR3nt: TGTGCCAGCGGGACCCGGGCTAGCGCCTGGAGTGCAGATACGCAGTATTTT; j_gene: TRBJ2-3; v_gene: TRBV7-2; abundance: -; d_gene: -
CDR3aa: CASSERPLTSGSSDTQYF; CDR3nt: TGTGCCAGCAGCGAACGACCGCTAACTAGCGGGAGCTCAGATACGCAGTATTTT; j_gene: TRBJ2-3; v_gene: TRBV4-2; abundance: -; d_gene: TRBD2
CDR3aa: CASSPGGSEAFF; CDR3nt: TGTGCCAGCAGCCCAGGGGGTTCTGAAGCTTTCTTT; j_gene: TRBJ1-1; v_gene: TRBV7-8; abundance: -; d_gene: TRBD1
CDR3aa: CASRPGFDVGYEQYF; CDR3nt: TGTGCCAGCAGGCCCGGGTTCGACGTGGGCTACGAGCAGTACTTC; j_gene: TRBJ2-7; v_gene: TRBV5-6; abundance: -; d_gene: -
CDR3aa: CASSDRQGPKNIQYF; CDR3nt: TGTGCCAGCAGCGACCGACAGGGCCCCAAAAACATTCAGTACTTC; j_gene: TRBJ2-4; v_gene: TRBV9; abundance: -; d_gene: TRBD1
CDR3aa: CASSYSSGGRAGELFF; CDR3nt: TGTGCCAGCAGTTACTCGTCCGGGGGGCGGGCCGGGGAGCTGTTTTTT; j_gene: TRBJ2-2; v_gene: TRBV6-5; abundance: -; d_gene: -
CDR3aa: CASSIPFAGAGTDTQYF; CDR3nt: TGTGCCAGCAGTATTCCTTTCGCGGGAGCGGGCACAGATACGCAGTATTTT; j_gene: TRBJ2-3; v_gene: TRBV3-1/TRBV3-2; abundance: -; d_gene: TRBD2
CDR3aa: CASSLEPGLGSGNTIYF; CDR3nt: TGTGCCAGCAGCCTTGAACCGGGACTGGGTTCTGGAAACACCATATATTTT; j_gene: TRBJ1-3; v_gene: TRBV9; abundance: -; d_gene: -
CDR3aa: CSVEGGRNQPQHF; CDR3nt: TGCAGCGTTGAGGGGGGGCGCAATCAGCCCCAGCATTTT; j_gene: TRBJ1-5; v_gene: TRBV29-1; abundance: -; d_gene: -